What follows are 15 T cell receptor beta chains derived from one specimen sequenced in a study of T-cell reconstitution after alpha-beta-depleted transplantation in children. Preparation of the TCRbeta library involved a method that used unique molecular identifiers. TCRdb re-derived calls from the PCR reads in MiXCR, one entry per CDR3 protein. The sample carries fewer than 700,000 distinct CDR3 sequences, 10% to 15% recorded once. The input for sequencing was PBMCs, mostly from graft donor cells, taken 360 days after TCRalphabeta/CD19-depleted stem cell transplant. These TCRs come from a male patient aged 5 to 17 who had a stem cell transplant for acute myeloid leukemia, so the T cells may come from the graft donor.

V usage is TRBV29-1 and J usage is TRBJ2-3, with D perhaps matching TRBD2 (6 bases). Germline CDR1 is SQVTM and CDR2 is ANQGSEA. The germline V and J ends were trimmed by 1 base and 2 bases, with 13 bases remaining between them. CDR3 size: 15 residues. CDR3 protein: CSVEGKLALTDTQYF. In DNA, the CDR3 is TGCAGCGTTGAAGGGAAACTAGCTCTCACAGATACGCAGTATTTT.

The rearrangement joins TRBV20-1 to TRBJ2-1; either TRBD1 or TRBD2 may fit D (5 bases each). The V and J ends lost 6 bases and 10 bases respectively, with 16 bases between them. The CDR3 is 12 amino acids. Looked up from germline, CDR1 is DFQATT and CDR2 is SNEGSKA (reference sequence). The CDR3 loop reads CSATPGAREQFF. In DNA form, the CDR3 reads TGCAGTGCGACCCCCGGGGCGAGGGAGCAGTTCTTC.

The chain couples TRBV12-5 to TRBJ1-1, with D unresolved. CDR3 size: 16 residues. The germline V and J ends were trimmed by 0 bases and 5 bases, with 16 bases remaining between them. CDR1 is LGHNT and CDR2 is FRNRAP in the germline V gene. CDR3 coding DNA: TGTGCTAGTGGTTTGGTAAAGTCCAACGAGGGAACTGAAGCTTTCTTT. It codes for CASGLVKSNEGTEAFF.

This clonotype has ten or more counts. The CDR3 nucleotides read TGCAGTGCTACGCCGTGGGCGGGAGGTGAGCAGTTCTTC. It is translated as CSATPWAGGEQFF. This rearrangement joins TRBV20-1 to TRBJ2-1; TRBD2 matches at 8 bases. The CDR3 is 13 amino acids. J was trimmed by 9 bases and V by 4 bases; bases with no gene match: 8. Per the germline V gene, CDR1 is DFQATT and CDR2 is SNEGSKA (reference sequence).

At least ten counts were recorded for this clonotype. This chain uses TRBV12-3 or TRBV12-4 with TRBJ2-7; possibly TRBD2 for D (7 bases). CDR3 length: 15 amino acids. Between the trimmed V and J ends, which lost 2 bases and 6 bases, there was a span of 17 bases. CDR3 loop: CASSLWGGLPREQYF. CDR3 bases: TGTGCCAGCAGTTTATGGGGGGGGCTGCCTCGCGAGCAGTACTTC.

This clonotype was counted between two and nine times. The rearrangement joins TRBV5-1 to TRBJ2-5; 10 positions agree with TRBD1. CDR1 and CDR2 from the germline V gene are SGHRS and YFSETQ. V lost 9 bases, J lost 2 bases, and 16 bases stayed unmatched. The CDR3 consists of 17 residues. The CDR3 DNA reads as TGCGCCACTCACCCGGGACAGGGGACACCCCTACAAGAGACCCAGTACTTC. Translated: CATHPGQGTPLQETQYF. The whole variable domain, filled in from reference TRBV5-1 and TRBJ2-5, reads KAGVTQTPRYLIKTRGQQVTLSCSPISGHRSVSWYQQTPGQGLQFLFEYFSETQRNKGNFPGRFSGRQFSNSRSEMNVSTLELGDSALYLCATHPGQGTPLQETQYFGPGTRLLVL.

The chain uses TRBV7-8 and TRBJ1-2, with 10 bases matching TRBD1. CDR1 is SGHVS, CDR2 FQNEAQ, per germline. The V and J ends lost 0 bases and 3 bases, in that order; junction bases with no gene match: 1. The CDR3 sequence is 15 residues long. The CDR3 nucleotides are TGTGCCAGCAGCTTAGCCGGACAGGGGGACTATGGCTACACCTTC. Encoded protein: CASSLAGQGDYGYTF.

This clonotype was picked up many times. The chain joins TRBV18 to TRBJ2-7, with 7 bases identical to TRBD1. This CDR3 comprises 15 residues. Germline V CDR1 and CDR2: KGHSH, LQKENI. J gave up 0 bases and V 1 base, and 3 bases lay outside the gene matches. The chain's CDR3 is CASSPQDRVSYEQYF. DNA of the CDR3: TGTGCCAGCTCACCACAAGACAGGGTCTCCTACGAGCAGTACTTC.

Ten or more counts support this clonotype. The chain's CDR3 is CSPGREDTGELFF. The CDR3 coding sequence is TGCAGTCCGGGGCGGGAGGATACCGGGGAGCTGTTTTTT. This chain joins TRBV20-1 and TRBJ2-2; 8 bases line up with TRBD2. Germline V CDR1 and CDR2: DFQATT, SNEGSKA (reference sequence). The CDR3 covers 13 residues. V shed 8 bases, J shed 5 bases, and the junction held 7 bases outside the gene matches.

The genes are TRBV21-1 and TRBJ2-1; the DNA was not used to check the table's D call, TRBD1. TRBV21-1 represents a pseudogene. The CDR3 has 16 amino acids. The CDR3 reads CASSTLDRDSYNEQFF. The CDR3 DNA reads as TGTGCCAGCAGCACGCTTGACAGGGACTCCTACAATGAGCAGTTCTTC.

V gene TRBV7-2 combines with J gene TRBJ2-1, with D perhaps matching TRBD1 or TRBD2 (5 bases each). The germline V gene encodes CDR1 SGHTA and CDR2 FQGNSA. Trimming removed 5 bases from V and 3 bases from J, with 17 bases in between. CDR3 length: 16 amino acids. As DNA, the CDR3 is TGTGCCAGCAGCCGGGACGGCGGGTTTCGCTACAATGAGCAGTTCTTC. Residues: CASSRDGGFRYNEQFF.

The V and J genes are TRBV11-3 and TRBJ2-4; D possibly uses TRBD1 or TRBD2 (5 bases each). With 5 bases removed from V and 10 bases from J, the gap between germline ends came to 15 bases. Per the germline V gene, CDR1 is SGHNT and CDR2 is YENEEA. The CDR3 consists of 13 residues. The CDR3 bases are TGTGCCAGCAGCCCGGGGACGTCGAGTATTCAGTACTTC. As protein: CASSPGTSSIQYF.

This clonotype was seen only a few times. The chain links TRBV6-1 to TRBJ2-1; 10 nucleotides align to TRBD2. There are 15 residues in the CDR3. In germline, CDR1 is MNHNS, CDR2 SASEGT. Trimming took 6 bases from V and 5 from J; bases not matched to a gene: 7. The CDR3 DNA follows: TGTGCCAGCAGGATAACTAGCGGGACCCACAATGAGCAGTTCTTC. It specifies CASRITSGTHNEQFF.

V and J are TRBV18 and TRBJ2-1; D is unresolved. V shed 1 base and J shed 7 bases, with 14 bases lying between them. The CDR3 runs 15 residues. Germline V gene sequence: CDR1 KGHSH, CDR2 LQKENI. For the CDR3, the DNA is TGTGCCAGCTCACCACGGGGTGTAGAGCTGAATGAGCAGTTCTTC. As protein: CASSPRGVELNEQFF. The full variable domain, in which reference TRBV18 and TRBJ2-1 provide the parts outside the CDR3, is NAGVMQNPRHLVRRRGQEARLRCSPMKGHSHVYWYRQLPEEGLKFMVYLQKENIIDESGMPKERFSAEFPKEGPSILRIQQVVRGDSAAYFCASSPRGVELNEQFFGPGTRLTVL.

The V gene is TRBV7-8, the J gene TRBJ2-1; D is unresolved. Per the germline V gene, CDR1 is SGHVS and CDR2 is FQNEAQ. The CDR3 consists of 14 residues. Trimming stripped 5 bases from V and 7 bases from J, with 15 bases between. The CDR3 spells CASSGVTSTNEQFF. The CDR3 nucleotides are TGTGCCAGCAGCGGGGTCACTTCTACGAATGAGCAGTTCTTC.